This passage covers 20 T cell receptor beta chains from one sample sequenced in a study of cytomegalovirus exposure and HLA in healthy donors. The primer mix had 60 Vbeta and 13 Jbeta primers. The repertoire was sequenced with immunoSEQ multiplex PCR; TCRdb's copy has only in-frame clones and lacks some. The top ten hold less than 5.5% of the sample, which has 130,000 or so clones, 87% seen once. Sequencing was carried out using PBMCs. The receptors shown here come from a woman aged 25 to 39 in good health and CMV-seronegative.

V usage is TRBV18 and J usage is TRBJ2-2; D might be TRBD1 (6 bases). V was clipped by 6 bases and J by 1 base, with 12 bases between them. This CDR3 is built from 15 residues. Germline V lookup: CDR1 KGHSH, CDR2 LQKENI. The CDR3 DNA reads as TGTGCCAGCTCCCGACCGACAGGGAACACCGGGGAGCTGTTTTTT. It translates to CASSRPTGNTGELFF.

The chain recombines TRBV10-3 with TRBJ1-1; no firm D call. CDR1 ENHRY and CDR2 SYGVKD come from the germline V gene. V lost 3 bases and J 0 bases, leaving 8 bases between the germline ends. The CDR3 is 14 residues long. CDR3 nucleotide sequence: TGTGCCATCAGTGACCCGGTAGTGAACACTGAAGCTTTCTTT. This gives the protein CAISDPVVNTEAFF.

This clone appeared a single time. The chain joins TRBV7-2 to TRBJ1-1; a possible D gene is TRBD1 (5 bases). The CDR3 has 14 amino acids. Trimming shortened V by 3 bases and J by 4 bases, and 12 bases separated the two germline ends. Germline V gives CDR1 SGHTA, CDR2 FQGNSA. Here the CDR3 DNA reads TGTGCCAGCAGCTTCTCGGGGGGGTTCACTGAAGCTTTCTTT. Its protein product is CASSFSGGFTEAFF.

The V gene is TRBV7-9, the J gene TRBJ1-6; D might be TRBD1 (5 bases). V lost 6 bases and J 0 bases, leaving 12 bases between the germline ends. CDR3 length: 16 residues. Germline CDR1 and CDR2: SEHNR and FQNEAQ (reference sequence). CDR3 in amino acids: CASRSDRNSYNSPLHF. CDR3 sequence (DNA): TGTGCCAGCAGGTCCGACAGAAACTCCTATAATTCACCCCTCCACTTT.

The gene calls are TRBV28 and TRBJ1-6, with TRBD1 identical over 7 bases. The CDR3 covers 15 residues. Germline V gene data show CDR1 as MDHEN and CDR2 as SYDVKM. After removal of 5 bases from V and 6 bases from J, the junction contained 7 bases not matched to a gene. CDR3 loop: CASSAPGQPNSPLHF. CDR3 coding DNA: TGTGCCAGCAGTGCTCCGGGACAGCCTAATTCACCCCTCCACTTT. Variable domain in full (rest from reference TRBV28 and TRBJ1-6): DVKVTQSSRYLVKRTGEKVFLECVQDMDHENMFWYRQDPGLGLRLIYFSYDVKMKEKGDIPEGYSVSREKKERFSLILESASTNQTSMYLCASSAPGQPNSPLHFGNGTRLTVT.

The J gene is TRBJ2-4, the V gene TRBV28; 7 bases align to TRBD1. V shed 2 bases, J shed 1 base, and the junction held 11 bases outside the gene matches. CDR1 is MDHEN, CDR2 SYDVKM, per germline. The CDR3 is made up of 18 amino acids. The DNA of the CDR3 is TGTGCCAGCAGTTTACTGAAATTTAAGACAGGGGCCAAAAACATTCAGTACTTC. Translation: CASSLLKFKTGAKNIQYF.

V and J are TRBV14 and TRBJ2-7, with D maybe TRBD1 (5 bases). This CDR3 contains 17 residues. V was shortened by 0 bases and J by 2 bases, with 17 bases between the two germline ends. The germline CDR1 and CDR2 sequences are SGHDN and FVKESK. The CDR3 DNA follows: TGTGCCAGCAGCCAAGAAAGGATCAGGGAACGAACCTACGAGCAGTACTTC. Translation gives CASSQERIRERTYEQYF. The full variable domain, completed using reference TRBV14 and TRBJ2-7, is EAGVTQFPSHSVIEKGQTVTLRCDPISGHDNLYWYRRVMGKEIKFLLHFVKESKQDESGMPNNRFLAERTGGTYSTLKVQPAELEDSGVYFCASSQERIRERTYEQYFGPGTRLTVT.

The J gene is TRBJ2-3, the V gene TRBV11-3, with 11 bases matching TRBD1. With V trimmed by 1 base and J by 4 bases, 4 bases remained unmatched. Per the germline V gene, CDR1 is SGHNT and CDR2 is YENEEA. The CDR3 has 16 amino acids. CDR3 protein: CASSLAPGQGADTQYF. CDR3 coding DNA: TGTGCCAGCAGCTTAGCCCCGGGACAGGGGGCAGATACGCAGTATTTT.

The chain carries TRBV23-1 and TRBJ1-1, with 9 bases matching TRBD1. TRBV23-1 is assigned to the ORF class and has an uncertain function. Trimming at V came to 2 bases and at J to 5 bases, leaving 6 bases not matched to a gene. The CDR3 length is 15 residues. The CDR3 DNA is TGCGCCAGCAGTCAAAACAGGGGGCTGGGGACTGAAGCTTTCTTT. This translates into CASSQNRGLGTEAFF.

The table lists this clone with a few counts. The J gene is TRBJ2-6, the V gene TRBV6-5; D perhaps matches TRBD1 (5 bases). This CDR3 region has 15 residues. V lost 2 bases and J lost 0, with 5 bases in between. Germline assignment: CDR1 MNHEY and CDR2 SVGAGI. The DNA of the CDR3 is TGTGCCAGCAGTTACAGGGGCTCTGGGGCCAACGTCCTGACTTTC. This sequence encodes CASSYRGSGANVLTF.

The chain links TRBV2 to TRBJ1-1; D call uncertain. Trimming cost V 2 bases and J 0 bases, with 7 bases left between them. The CDR3 length is 14 residues. Germline lookup yields CDR1 SNHLY and CDR2 FYNNEI. The CDR3 loop reads CASSEQAMNTEAFF. In DNA, the CDR3 is TGTGCCAGCAGTGAACAGGCCATGAACACTGAAGCTTTCTTT.

The chain links TRBV7-8 to TRBJ2-7; 10 bases are shared with TRBD1. Germline values: CDR1 SGHVS, CDR2 FQNEAQ. This CDR3 is 17 amino acids long. V trimming: 1 base; J trimming: 3 bases; junction bases outside the gene matches: 9. The CDR3 sequence: CASSLGGTGERFYEQYF. In DNA, the CDR3 is TGTGCCAGCAGCTTAGGAGGGACAGGGGAAAGGTTCTACGAGCAGTACTTC.

The table lists this clone with a count of one. The V and J genes are TRBV4-1 and TRBJ2-2; TRBD2 aligns across 10 bases. CDR1 MGHRA and CDR2 YSYEKL come from the germline V gene. This CDR3 is built from 18 residues. V was clipped by 4 bases and J by 1 base; unmatched bases: 9. CDR3 coding DNA: TGCGCCAGCAGCCCCATACCACTAGCGGGAATGAACACCGGGGAGCTGTTTTTT. This gives the protein CASSPIPLAGMNTGELFF.

This clone was recorded only once. The chain is built from TRBV28 and TRBJ2-2, with 7 positions matching TRBD1. The J segment lost 5 bases and the V segment lost 4 bases, leaving 7 bases of the junction unmatched. Germline V gene data show CDR1 as MDHEN and CDR2 as SYDVKM. This CDR3 is 15 amino acids long. DNA for the CDR3: TGTGCCAGCAGTTCAACAGGGGTCCGGACCGGGGAGCTGTTTTTT. Translated: CASSSTGVRTGELFF.

The chain combines TRBV11-2 with TRBJ2-1, with TRBD2 identical over 10 bases. The trim removed 5 bases at V and 4 bases at J, leaving 14 bases unmatched. This CDR3 has 18 residues. Germline values: CDR1 SGHAT, CDR2 FQNNGV. The CDR3 DNA reads as TGTGCCAGCAGCCCAGGTTTCCGTAGCGGGAGGAGTTACAATGAGCAGTTCTTC. Translated, it gives CASSPGFRSGRSYNEQFF.

J is TRBJ1-3 and V is TRBV9; TRBD1 matches at 9 bases. The CDR3 consists of 13 residues. Trimming removed 4 bases from V and 8 bases from J; junction bases left unmatched: 4. Germline CDR1 SGDLS, CDR2 YYNGEE. The DNA for the CDR3 is TGTGCCAGCAGCCCCGGACAGGGGTACACCATATATTTT. Its protein product is CASSPGQGYTIYF.

The table lists this clone with a few counts. The chain joins TRBV14 to TRBJ2-3; 7 bases fit TRBD2. The length of the CDR3 is 15 residues. The J segment lost 5 bases and the V segment lost 3 bases, leaving 8 bases of the junction unmatched. Germline V CDR1 and CDR2: SGHDN, FVKESK. Written as DNA, the CDR3 is TGTGCCAGCAGCCATGTGACGGGGAGGGGAGATACGCAGTATTTT. Encoded protein: CASSHVTGRGDTQYF.

This chain joins TRBV7-3 and TRBJ2-1; 9 nucleotides agree with TRBD2. There are 15 residues in the CDR3. The germline V gene encodes CDR1 SGHTA and CDR2 FQGTGA. With V trimmed by 4 bases and J by 2 bases, 3 bases remained unmatched. CDR3 DNA sequence: TGTGCCAGCAGCTATATAGCGGGGGCCTACAATGAGCAGTTCTTC. The encoded protein is CASSYIAGAYNEQFF.

The chain couples TRBV7-2 to TRBJ2-5; maybe TRBD1 (6 bases). The CDR3 has 13 residues. V lost 3 bases and J lost 2, with 7 bases in between. Germline V CDR1 and CDR2: SGHTA, FQGNSA. In DNA, the CDR3 is TGTGCCAGCAGCTTGGGGGCTCAAGAGACCCAGTACTTC. Translating it yields CASSLGAQETQYF. Full variable domain (outside the CDR3, taken from reference TRBV7-2 and TRBJ2-5): GAGVSQSPSNKVTEKGKDVELRCDPISGHTALYWYRQSLGQGLEFLIYFQGNSAPDKSGLPSDRFSAERTGGSVSTLTIQRTQQEDSAVYLCASSLGAQETQYFGPGTRLLVL.

The chain is built from TRBV4-1 and TRBJ1-5; D perhaps matches TRBD1 (5 bases). The CDR3 runs 16 residues. The germline gives CDR1 MGHRA, CDR2 YSYEKL. Trimming pared 2 bases from V and 4 bases from J, leaving 15 bases between. CDR3 in DNA: TGCGCCAGCAGCCAATCGCACCAGGAGGGGAATCAGCCCCAGCATTTT. This sequence encodes CASSQSHQEGNQPQHF.